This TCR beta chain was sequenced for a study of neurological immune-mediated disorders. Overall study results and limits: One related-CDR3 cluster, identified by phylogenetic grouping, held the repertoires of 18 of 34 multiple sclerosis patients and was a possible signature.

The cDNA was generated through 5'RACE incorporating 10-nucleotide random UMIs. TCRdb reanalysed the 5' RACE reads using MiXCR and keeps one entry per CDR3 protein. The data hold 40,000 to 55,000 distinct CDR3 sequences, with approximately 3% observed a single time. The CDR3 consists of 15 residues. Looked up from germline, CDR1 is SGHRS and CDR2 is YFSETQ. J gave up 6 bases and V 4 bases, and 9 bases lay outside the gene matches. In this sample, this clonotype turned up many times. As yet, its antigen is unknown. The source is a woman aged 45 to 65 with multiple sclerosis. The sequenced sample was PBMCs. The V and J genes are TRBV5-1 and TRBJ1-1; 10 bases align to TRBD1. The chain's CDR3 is CASSAGTGDIAEAFF. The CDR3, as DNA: TGCGCCAGCAGCGCCGGGACAGGGGATATCGCTGAAGCTTTCTTT.